This TCR beta chain was retrieved from a study of T-cell memory formation after mild COVID-19. Amplification by 5'RACE using constant-segment primers produced TCR alpha and TCR beta cDNA libraries that carried sample barcodes and UMIs. TCRdb reanalysed the 5' RACE reads using MiXCR and keeps one entry per CDR3 protein. The table lists 70,000 to 100,000 distinct CDR3 sequences, over 12% of them singletons, with under 45% in the top ten. Per germline, CDR1 SGHRS and CDR2 YFSETQ. This CDR3 has 13 residues. The V gene lost 2 bases and the J gene lost 1 base, with 7 bases spanning the gap. This clonotype was observed a few times. Its antigen is as yet unknown. Study-level points and caveats: Pre-infection memory held some responding clones, suggesting pre-existing cross-reactive T cells responded.

V usage is TRBV5-1 and J usage is TRBJ2-7; unclear D gene. Material for sequencing was PBMCs or a T cell subset sorted from them (not recorded which). The origin of this receptor is a man aged 18-30 years who had mild COVID-19 (a few samples of this study predate the infection). Cell type and time point are not known. CDR3 amino acids: CASSLDWSYEQYF. The CDR3 DNA is TGCGCCAGCAGCTTAGACTGGTCCTACGAGCAGTACTTC.